The rows below give T cell receptor beta chains drawn from one sample of a study of control samples from healthy donors and cancer patients. Sequencing used immunoSEQ multiplex PCR; TCRdb keeps in-frame clones, though not all of them. The sample has about 100,000 clones; around 90% are singletons. Sequencing input: blood. The receptors come from a man aged 30 to 39 in good health. Each CDR3 is given with its conserved first and last residue. The D gene is left open where the match is weak. Size is stated for part of the rows, as once, few or many counts, or as a class when the clone is expanded.

TRBV10-1,.,TRBJ1-2,.,TGCGCCAGCAGTGGAGAGACATCCTATGGCTACACCTTC,CASSGETSYGYTF
TRBV6-6,TRBD1,TRBJ2-7,once,TGTGCCAGCAGTTACGCGCAGGGGGCGAAGGAGCAGTACTTC,CASSYAQGAKEQYF
TRBV5-1,TRBD1,TRBJ2-2,.,TGCGCCAGCAGCTGGGGACAGGGGGCGAGCGGGGAGCTGTTTTTT,CASSWGQGASGELFF
TRBV24-1,.,TRBJ2-7,.,TGTGCCACCAGTCCCGGGACATTCTCCCACGAGCAGTACTTC,CATSPGTFSHEQYF
TRBV5-1,.,TRBJ2-1,.,TGCGCCAGCAGCTTGGCTCTAGCGTACAATGAGCAGTTCTTC,CASSLALAYNEQFF
TRBV5-1,TRBD1,TRBJ2-7,.,TGCGCCAGCAGCCAGGACAGGGGTCGGTCCTACGAGCAGTACTTC,CASSQDRGRSYEQYF
TRBV24-1,.,TRBJ2-1,.,TGTGCCACCAGTGGACTGACCTACAATGAGCAGTTCTTC,CATSGLTYNEQFF
TRBV27,.,TRBJ2-3,.,TGTGCCAGCAGTCCTAGCACAGATACGCAGTATTTT,CASSPSTDTQYF
TRBV15,.,TRBJ2-3,once,TGTGCCACCAGCAGTTCACTTCTCTCTGGCACAGATACGCAGTATTTT,CATSSSLLSGTDTQYF
TRBV7-6,.,TRBJ1-1,.,TGTGCCAGCAGCTTAGCGATGGGGGGGAATGCTGAAGCTTTCTTT,CASSLAMGGNAEAFF
TRBV6-5,.,TRBJ1-1,.,TGTGCCAGCACCACTGACAGGAGGAACACTGAAGCTTTCTTT,CASTTDRRNTEAFF
TRBV6-5,.,TRBJ2-1,.,TGTGCCAGCAGGGCCGGAGGGGTGGGTACGAATGAGCAGTTCTTC,CASRAGGVGTNEQFF
TRBV28,.,TRBJ1-2,.,TGTGCCAGCAGTCTAGGGTGGGAGGACTATGGCTACACCTTC,CASSLGWEDYGYTF
TRBV5-1,TRBD1,TRBJ2-7,.,TGCGCCAGCAGCTTGGGCCCGGACAGGGCAAGCACCTACGAGCAGTACTTC,CASSLGPDRASTYEQYF